The next 20 T cell receptor beta chains were all read from a single sample in a study of Tregs in tolerant kidney transplant recipients. The nonmyeloablative bone marrow transplants came from related graft donors, with transient mixed chimerism. The repertoire was sequenced with immunoSEQ multiplex PCR; TCRdb's copy has only in-frame clones and lacks some. This sample's clone table lists around 33,000 clones. This material consisted of CD4+ T cells from blood (PBMCs), taken 24 months after the transplant. All receptors derive from a human patient who received a combined kidney and bone marrow transplant. Some T cells may be supplied by the graft donor.

As regards this clone: The read terminates 3 residues before the CDR3 end, so the remaining end is supplied by the germline J gene. The rearrangement joins TRBV10-3 to TRBJ1-2; 8 positions match TRBD1. From germline, CDR1 is ENHRY and CDR2 SYGVKD. After removal of 4 bases from V and 3 bases from J, the junction contained 7 bases not matched to a gene. The CDR3 length is 15 residues. CDR3 bases read: TGTGCCATCAGTGCGGTACAGGGGGGCCACTATGGC. Protein product: CAISAVQGGHYG. The full CDR3 protein is CAISAVQGGHYGYTF.

A note on this clone: The read terminates 3 residues before the CDR3 end, so the remaining end is supplied by the germline J gene. V and J are TRBV20-1 and TRBJ2-3; 11 bases map to TRBD2. The CDR3 consists of 16 residues. Germline lookup yields CDR1 DFQATT and CDR2 SNEGSKA (reference sequence). The sequenced CDR3 bases are TGCAGCGCAACTAGCGGGAGACAGAGAGCTAGAGATACG. Translated: CSATSGRQRARDT. The full CDR3 protein reads CSATSGRQRARDTQYF.

A word on this clone: The read halts 3 residues ahead of the CDR3 end, with the missing end drawn from the germline J gene. The chain combines TRBV5-1 with TRBJ1-5, with TRBD1 as a possible D gene (5 bases). This CDR3 comprises 13 residues. The germline V and J ends were trimmed by 1 base and 5 bases, with 7 bases remaining between them. The germline gives CDR1 SGHRS, CDR2 YFSETQ. The CDR3 sequence: CASSLSRDQPQHF. CDR3 bases read: TGCGCCAGCAGCTTGTCCAGGGATCAGCCC.

Partial CDR3 DNA: TGCGCCAGCAGCTTCCGGACAGGGTACACAGATACG. It encodes CASSFRTGYTDT. The CDR3 in its entirety is CASSFRTGYTDTQYF. The chain uses TRBV5-1 and TRBJ2-3; 8 nucleotides agree with TRBD1. The CDR3 goes on 3 residues after the read ends, and that part is filled in from the germline J gene. The CDR3 spans 15 residues. V was pared by 2 bases and J by 2 bases, with 4 bases of the junction left unmatched. The germline V gene encodes CDR1 SGHRS and CDR2 YFSETQ.

Comments on this clone: The read ends 3 residues early relative to the CDR3; the germline J gene fills the gap. The chain carries TRBV5-4 and TRBJ1-6, with D tentatively TRBD1 (5 bases). Germline V lookup: CDR1 SGHNT, CDR2 YYREEE (reference sequence). CDR3 length equals 14 residues. V dropped 4 bases and J dropped 6 bases, with 11 bases sitting between them. CDR3 sequence reads: CASSIQVSNSPLHF. The part of the CDR3 DNA that was read is TGTGCCAGCAGCATACAGGTTTCTAATTCACCC.

Concerning this clone itself: The observed sequence ends 3 residues before the CDR3 terminus, with the missing tail filled in from the germline J gene. The chain combines TRBV9 with TRBJ2-1, with D possibly being TRBD1 (6 bases). The CDR3 is made up of 14 amino acids. CDR1 is SGDLS and CDR2 is YYNGEE in the germline V gene. Trimming left V 4 bases short and J 8 bases short, with 16 bases between. The covered CDR3 bases are TGTGCCAGCAGCTCCTACAGGGTGTCGGATGAG. This encodes CASSSYRVSDE. The entire CDR3 protein is CASSSYRVSDEQFF.

Remarks on this clone: The read falls 3 residues short of the CDR3 end, and the missing part is taken from the germline J gene. The chain employs TRBV5-4 and TRBJ2-2; TRBD1 might be the D (6 bases). The V end lost 1 base, the J end lost 5 bases, and 9 bases lay between the germline ends. The CDR3 sequence is 14 residues long. Germline V gene sequence: CDR1 SGHNT, CDR2 YYREEE (reference sequence). The CDR3 bases that were read are TGTGCCAGCAGCTTGAGAGGACAGACCGGGGAG. As protein: CASSLRGQTGE. Given in full, the CDR3 is CASSLRGQTGELFF.

The sequenced CDR3 bases are TGTGCCAGCAGTGGTAGCGGGAGGGGGAACGAG. Protein: CASSGSGRGNE. From start to end, the CDR3 is CASSGSGRGNEQYF. The J gene is TRBJ2-7, the V gene TRBV6-2 or TRBV6-3; 11 bases are shared with TRBD2. The read stops 3 residues short of the end of the CDR3; the missing end is completed from the germline J gene. Germline loops: CDR1 MNHEY, CDR2 SVGEGT. V was clipped by 5 bases and J by 5 bases; unmatched bases: 5. This CDR3 comprises 14 residues.

Concerning this clone: The read comes to an end 3 residues before the CDR3 does, leaving the germline J gene to fill in the end. This chain connects TRBV2 to TRBJ2-3; 9 positions agree with TRBD1. Losses at the gene ends were 2 bases for V and 4 bases for J; bases not matched to a gene: 7. Germline lookup yields CDR1 SNHLY and CDR2 FYNNEI. This CDR3 spans 16 amino acids. The CDR3 region is CASSEYRGRFPDTQYF. The sequenced part of the CDR3 DNA is TGTGCCAGCAGTGAATACAGGGGGCGGTTTCCAGATACG.

For this clone: The CDR3 end is not reached by the read, which stops 3 residues before it; the germline J gene fills it in. The rearrangement links TRBV20-1 to TRBJ2-7; TRBD2 agrees at 7 bases. The trim removed 1 base at V and 3 bases at J, leaving 15 bases unmatched. CDR1 and CDR2 (germline): DFQATT, SNEGSKA (reference sequence). The CDR3 has 17 residues. The CDR3 DNA, read in part, is TGCAGTGCTAGAGTGGAGGCGGGGGTCTCGTCCCACTACGAG. Translating gives CSARVEAGVSSHYE. The whole CDR3 sequence reads CSARVEAGVSSHYEQYF.

Turning to this clone: Coverage ceases 3 residues before the CDR3 finishes, and the germline J gene fills in the end. This chain connects TRBV12-3 or TRBV12-4 to TRBJ2-7; possibly TRBD2 for D (7 bases). This CDR3 is built from 14 residues. Between the trimmed V and J ends, which lost 5 bases and 0 bases, there was a span of 11 bases. CDR3 loop: CASSRGGSSYEQYF. The DNA read from the CDR3 is TGTGCCAGCAGTAGGGGGGGGAGCTCCTACGAG.

A note on this clone: The read ends 3 residues early relative to the CDR3; the germline J gene fills the gap. The chain links TRBV19 to TRBJ1-5; TRBD1 aligns across 8 bases. This CDR3 has 18 residues. Trimming removed 5 bases from V and 6 bases from J; junction bases left unmatched: 18. Germline V gives CDR1 LNHDA, CDR2 SQIVND (reference sequence). The CDR3 region is CASSSSPDRGFGSQPQHF. The sequenced part of the CDR3 DNA is TGTGCCAGTAGTTCCTCTCCAGACAGGGGTTTCGGAAGTCAGCCC.

Of note for this clone: The read terminates 3 residues before the CDR3 end, so the remaining end is supplied by the germline J gene. The chain couples TRBV10-3 to TRBJ1-2; D may be TRBD1 (6 bases). Looked up from germline, CDR1 is ENHRY and CDR2 is SYGVKD. The germline V and J ends were trimmed by 4 bases and 3 bases, with 12 bases remaining between them. CDR3 length: 14 amino acids. CDR3 DNA, as far as it was read: TGTGCCATCAGTGTTGAGGCAGGGGACTATGGC. Residues: CAISVEAGDYG. The whole CDR3 protein reads CAISVEAGDYGYTF.

Concerning this clone itself: The read is 3 residues too short to cover the CDR3 end, so that end is filled in from the germline J gene. The rearrangement uses TRBV5-4 and TRBJ1-2, with 9 positions matching TRBD1. The germline gives CDR1 SGHNT, CDR2 YYREEE (reference sequence). Trimming at V came to 4 bases and at J to 2 bases, leaving 3 bases not matched to a gene. The CDR3 extends over 14 amino acids. The CDR3 loop is CASSPGQGNYGYTF. The sequenced CDR3 bases are TGTGCCAGCAGCCCTGGACAGGGGAACTATGGC.

As for this clone: The read comes to an end 3 residues before the CDR3 does, leaving the germline J gene to fill in the end. The chain uses TRBV20-1 and TRBJ2-3; D gene ambiguous. The V end lost 2 bases, the J end lost 6 bases, and 9 bases lay between the germline ends. Germline CDR1 is DFQATT and CDR2 is SNEGSKA (reference sequence). CDR3 length equals 12 residues. CDR3 protein: CSARLYVDTQYF. The CDR3 bases that were read are TGCAGTGCTAGATTGTATGTGGATACG.

Note on this clone: The read ends 3 residues before the CDR3 terminus; that terminus is restored from the germline J gene. The chain employs TRBV10-3 and TRBJ1-4, with 8 bases that match TRBD1. Germline lookup yields CDR1 ENHRY and CDR2 SYGVKD. CDR3 size: 14 residues. Trimming cost V 3 bases and J 8 bases; bases outside gene matches: 5. The CDR3: CAISETGGKEKLFF. The CDR3 bases that were read are TGTGCCATCAGTGAAACAGGGGGAAAGGAAAAA.

For this clone: With the read ending 3 residues before the CDR3 end, the germline J gene is used to fill in that end. This sequence joins TRBV4-2 and TRBJ2-3; 11 nucleotides line up with TRBD2. Trimming removed 0 bases from V and 2 bases from J; junction bases left unmatched: 4. CDR3 length: 17 amino acids. Germline V gene lookup returns CDR1 LGHNA and CDR2 YNFKEQ. The CDR3 DNA, read in part, is TGTGCCAGCAGCCAAGACCGACTAGCGGGAATCACAGATACG. Translation: CASSQDRLAGITDT. The full CDR3 is CASSQDRLAGITDTQYF.

Concerning this clone itself: The read stops 3 residues short of the end of the CDR3; the missing end is completed from the germline J gene. The V gene is TRBV18, the J gene TRBJ2-7; 11 positions match TRBD2. The CDR3 extends over 15 amino acids. The germline V gene has CDR1 KGHSH and CDR2 LQKENI. Unmatched junction bases numbered 1, after V lost 3 bases and J lost 0 bases. The CDR3 here is CASSPTSGSSYEQYF. The CDR3 bases that were read are TGTGCCAGCTCACCCACTAGCGGGAGCTCCTACGAG.

Remarks on this clone: The CDR3 end lies 3 residues beyond the end of the read and is filled in from the germline J gene. The rearrangement joins TRBV11-2 to TRBJ1-2; TRBD1 agrees at 7 bases. V trimming: 5 bases; J trimming: 4 bases; junction bases outside the gene matches: 10. Germline CDR1 and CDR2: SGHAT and FQNNGV. The CDR3 contains 15 residues. The CDR3 bases that were read are TGTGCCAGCAGCCCCTCAGGGGGACGGGTCTATGGC. Amino acid sequence: CASSPSGGRVYG. The CDR3 in its entirety is CASSPSGGRVYGYTF.

A note on this clone: The CDR3 end is not reached by the read, which stops 3 residues before it; the germline J gene fills it in. The chain is built from TRBV30 and TRBJ2-1; TRBD2 matches at 12 bases. Germline trimming cut 2 bases from V and 4 bases from J; bases unmatched to any gene: 3. This CDR3 region has 15 residues. Germline CDR1 GTSNPN, CDR2 SVGIG (reference sequence). The sequenced CDR3 bases are TGTGCCTGGAGTAAGACTAGCGGGAGTTACAATGAG. This gives the protein CAWSKTSGSYNE. The CDR3 in its entirety is CAWSKTSGSYNEQFF.